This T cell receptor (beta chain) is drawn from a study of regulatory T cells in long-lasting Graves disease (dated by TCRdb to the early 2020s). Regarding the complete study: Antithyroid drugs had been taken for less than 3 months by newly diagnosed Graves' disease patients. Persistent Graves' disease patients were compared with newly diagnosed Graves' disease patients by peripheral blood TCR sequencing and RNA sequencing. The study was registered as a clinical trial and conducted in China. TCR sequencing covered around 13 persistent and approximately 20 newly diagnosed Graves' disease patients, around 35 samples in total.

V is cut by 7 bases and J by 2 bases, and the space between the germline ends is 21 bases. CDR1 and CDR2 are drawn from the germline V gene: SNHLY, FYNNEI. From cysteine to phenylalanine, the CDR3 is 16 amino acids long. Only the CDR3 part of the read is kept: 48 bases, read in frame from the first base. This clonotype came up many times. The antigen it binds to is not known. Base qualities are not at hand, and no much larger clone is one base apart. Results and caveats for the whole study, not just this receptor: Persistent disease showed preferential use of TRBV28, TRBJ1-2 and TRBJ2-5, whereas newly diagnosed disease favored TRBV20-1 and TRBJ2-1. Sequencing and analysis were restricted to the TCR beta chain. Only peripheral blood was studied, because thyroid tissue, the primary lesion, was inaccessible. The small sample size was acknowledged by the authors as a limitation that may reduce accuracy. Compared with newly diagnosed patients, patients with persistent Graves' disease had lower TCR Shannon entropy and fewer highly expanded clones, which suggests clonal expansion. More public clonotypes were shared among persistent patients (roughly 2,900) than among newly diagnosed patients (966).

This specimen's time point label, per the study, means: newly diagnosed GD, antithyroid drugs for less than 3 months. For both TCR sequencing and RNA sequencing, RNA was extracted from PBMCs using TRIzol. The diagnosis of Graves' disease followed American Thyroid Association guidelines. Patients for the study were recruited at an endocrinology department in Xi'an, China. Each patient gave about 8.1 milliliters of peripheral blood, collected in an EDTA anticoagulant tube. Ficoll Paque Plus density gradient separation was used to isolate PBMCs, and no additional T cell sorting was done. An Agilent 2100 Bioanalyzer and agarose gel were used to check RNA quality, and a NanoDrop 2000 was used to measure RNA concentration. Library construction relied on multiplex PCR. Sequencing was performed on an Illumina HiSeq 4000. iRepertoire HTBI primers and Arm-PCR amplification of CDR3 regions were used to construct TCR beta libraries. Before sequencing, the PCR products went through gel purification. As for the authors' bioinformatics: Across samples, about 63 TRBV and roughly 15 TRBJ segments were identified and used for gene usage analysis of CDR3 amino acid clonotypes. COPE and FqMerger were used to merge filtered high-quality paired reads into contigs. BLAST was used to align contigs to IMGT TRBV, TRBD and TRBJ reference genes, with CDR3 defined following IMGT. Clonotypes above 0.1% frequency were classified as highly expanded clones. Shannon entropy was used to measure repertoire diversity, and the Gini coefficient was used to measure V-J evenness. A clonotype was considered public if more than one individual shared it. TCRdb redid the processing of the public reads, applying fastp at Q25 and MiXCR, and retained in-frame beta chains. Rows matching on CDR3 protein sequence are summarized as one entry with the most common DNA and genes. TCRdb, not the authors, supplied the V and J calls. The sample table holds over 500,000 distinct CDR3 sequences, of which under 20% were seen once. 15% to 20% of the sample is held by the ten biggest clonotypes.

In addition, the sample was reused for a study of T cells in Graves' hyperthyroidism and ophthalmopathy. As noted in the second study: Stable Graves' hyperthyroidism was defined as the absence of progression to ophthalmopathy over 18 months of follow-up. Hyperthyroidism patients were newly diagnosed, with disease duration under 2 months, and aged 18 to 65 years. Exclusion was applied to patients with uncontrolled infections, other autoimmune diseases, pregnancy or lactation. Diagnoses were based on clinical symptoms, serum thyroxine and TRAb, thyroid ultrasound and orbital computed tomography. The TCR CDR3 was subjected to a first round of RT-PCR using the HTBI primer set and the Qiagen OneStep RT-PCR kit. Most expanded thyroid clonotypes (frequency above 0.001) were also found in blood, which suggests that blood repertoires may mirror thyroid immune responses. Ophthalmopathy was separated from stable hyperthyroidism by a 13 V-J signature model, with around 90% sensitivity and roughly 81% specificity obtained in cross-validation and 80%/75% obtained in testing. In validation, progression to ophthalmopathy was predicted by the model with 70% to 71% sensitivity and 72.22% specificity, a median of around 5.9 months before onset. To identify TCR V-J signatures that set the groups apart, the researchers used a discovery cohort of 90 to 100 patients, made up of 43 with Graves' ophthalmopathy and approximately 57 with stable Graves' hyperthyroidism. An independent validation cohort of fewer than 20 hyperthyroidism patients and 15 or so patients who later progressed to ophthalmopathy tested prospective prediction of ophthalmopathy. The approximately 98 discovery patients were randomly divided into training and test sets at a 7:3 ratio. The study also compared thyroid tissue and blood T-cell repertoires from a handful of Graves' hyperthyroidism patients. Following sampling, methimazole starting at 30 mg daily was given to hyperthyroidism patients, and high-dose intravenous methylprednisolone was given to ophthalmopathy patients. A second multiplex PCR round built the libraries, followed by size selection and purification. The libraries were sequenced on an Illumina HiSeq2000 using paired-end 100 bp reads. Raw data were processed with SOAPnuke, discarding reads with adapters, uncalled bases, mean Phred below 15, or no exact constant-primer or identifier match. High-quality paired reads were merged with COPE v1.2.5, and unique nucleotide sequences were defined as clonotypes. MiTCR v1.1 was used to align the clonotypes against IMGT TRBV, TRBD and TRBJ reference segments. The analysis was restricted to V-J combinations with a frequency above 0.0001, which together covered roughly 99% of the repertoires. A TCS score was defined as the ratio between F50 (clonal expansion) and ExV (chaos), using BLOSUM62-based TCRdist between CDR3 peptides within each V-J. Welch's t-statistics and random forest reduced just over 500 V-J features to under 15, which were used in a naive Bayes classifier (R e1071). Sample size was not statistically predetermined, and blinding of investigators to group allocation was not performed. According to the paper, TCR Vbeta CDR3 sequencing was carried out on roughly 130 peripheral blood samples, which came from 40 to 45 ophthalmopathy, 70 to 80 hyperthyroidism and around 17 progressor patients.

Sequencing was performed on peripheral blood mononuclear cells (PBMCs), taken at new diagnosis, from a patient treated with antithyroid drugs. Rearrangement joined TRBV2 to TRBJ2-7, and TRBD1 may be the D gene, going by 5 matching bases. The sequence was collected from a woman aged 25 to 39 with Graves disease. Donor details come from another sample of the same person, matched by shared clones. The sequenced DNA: TGTGCCAGCACGGAGATGAACGACAGAACCACCTACGAGCAGTACTTC. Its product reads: CASTEMNDRTTYEQYF.